This is a list of T cell receptor beta chains from one sample in a study of T-cell reconstitution after alpha-beta-depleted transplantation in children. TCRdb called the PCR reads again in MiXCR, with one record for every CDR3 protein. The repertoire holds 200,000 to 250,000 distinct CDR3 sequences, 20% to 30% seen once, with about 4.8% in the top ten. Sequencing used PBMCs, mostly from graft donor cells, obtained 360 days after TCRalphabeta/CD19-depleted stem cell transplant. All receptors come from a female patient between 2 and 15 years old who had a stem cell transplant for congenital amegakaryocytic thrombocytopenia, so the T cells may come from the graft donor. The CDR3 runs from the conserved cysteine through the conserved F or W. A D gene is named only where the DNA matches it firmly. Not all rows give a size; the values are once, few, many and, for expanded clones, a class.

CDR3nt	CDR3aa	v_gene	j_gene	abundance	d_gene
TGTGCCAGCAGTGAGCTAGGACAGGGAAATCGAGAGCAGTACTTC	CASSELGQGNREQYF	TRBV25-1	TRBJ2-7	-	TRBD1
TGTGCCAGCAGCTTAACTAGCGGCCCCCCCCGGAATACGCAGTATTTT	CASSLTSGPPRNTQYF	TRBV11-2	TRBJ2-3	few	TRBD2
TGTGCCAGCAGCCAAGATACAGGGGGCTGGACTGAAGCTTTCTTT	CASSQDTGGWTEAFF	TRBV3-1	TRBJ1-1	-	TRBD1
TGCAGTGCTATTAGCTCGGGGAGCAATCAGCCCCAGCATTTT	CSAISSGSNQPQHF	TRBV20-1	TRBJ1-5	few	-
TGCAGTGCTATTGCGACTAGCGGCTTCAATGAGCAGTTCTTC	CSAIATSGFNEQFF	TRBV20-1	TRBJ2-1	-	TRBD2
TGTGCCAGCAGCTCCTTAGCGGGAGTGTTGGGCACAGATACGCAGTATTTT	CASSSLAGVLGTDTQYF	TRBV5-4	TRBJ2-3	few	TRBD2
TGCGCCAGCAGTGAACAGGGTCCGCAGGGAGAGACCCAGTACTTC	CASSEQGPQGETQYF	TRBV5-1	TRBJ2-5	few	-
TGTGCCAGCTCCTGGGGGCATGAGACCCAGTACTTC	CASSWGHETQYF	TRBV12-3/TRBV12-4	TRBJ2-5	-	-
TGTGCCAGCAGCCAACCGGACAGTACCACTGAAGCTTTCTTT	CASSQPDSTTEAFF	TRBV4-2	TRBJ1-1	many	-
TGTGCCAGCAGCGTAGGTTCTCTCCGGGGACTCTACAATGAGCAGTTCTTC	CASSVGSLRGLYNEQFF	TRBV9	TRBJ2-1	-	-
TGTGCCAGCAGTTACTCGACAGGCGAGCAGTACTTC	CASSYSTGEQYF	TRBV6-6	TRBJ2-7	few	-
TGTGCCAGCAGCCAAGATTGGGGGGTTTGGAACACTGAAGCTTTCTTT	CASSQDWGVWNTEAFF	TRBV3-1	TRBJ1-1	few	-
TGTGCCAGCAGCAACAGGGGGTTTGGGTCCTACAATGAGCAGTTCTTC	CASSNRGFGSYNEQFF	TRBV7-9	TRBJ2-1	few	TRBD1
TGTGCTGCCTCCGGGGGGGCCGACTTGCATACGCAGTATTTT	CAASGGADLHTQYF	TRBV6-1	TRBJ2-3	-	TRBD2
TGTGCCAGCAGCGGGGGAGTAGGGGTCGCCTACAATGAGCAGTTCTTC	CASSGGVGVAYNEQFF	TRBV7-9	TRBJ2-1	few	-
TGCAGTGCACGGGGGGGGCATGGCTACACCTTC	CSARGGHGYTF	TRBV20-1	TRBJ1-2	-	-
TGCGCCAGCAGCCAAGAATTTGCCACTGAAGCTTTCTTT	CASSQEFATEAFF	TRBV4-3	TRBJ1-1	few	-
TGTGCCAGCAGTTCAGGGCGGTCACCCCTCCACTTT	CASSSGRSPLHF	TRBV27	TRBJ1-6	few	-
TGTGCCAGCAGACCCCCGGGACTAGCGGGGAGGAATGAGCAGTTCTTC	CASRPPGLAGRNEQFF	TRBV27	TRBJ2-1	few	TRBD2
TGCAGTGCTCTAAGCACTAGCGGGAGTGGAGATACGCAGTATTTT	CSALSTSGSGDTQYF	TRBV20-1	TRBJ2-3	few	TRBD2
TGTGCCACCAGCACTATTGGGGGCTACGAGCAGTACTTC	CATSTIGGYEQYF	TRBV15	TRBJ2-7	few	-
TGCAGTGCTCCTATTAGTGGGGACTACAATGAGCAGTTCTTC	CSAPISGDYNEQFF	TRBV20-1	TRBJ2-1	-	-
TGTGCCAGCAGCTTAGATCGGAAGAGACTAACCTACGAGCAGTACTTC	CASSLDRKRLTYEQYF	TRBV11-2	TRBJ2-7	-	-
TGTGCCAGCAGCTTAGGTTCTATCAATGAGCAGTTCTTC	CASSLGSINEQFF	TRBV7-9	TRBJ2-1	-	-
TGTGCCAGCAGCCAGCAGGCGGGAACAGATACGCAGTATTTT	CASSQQAGTDTQYF	TRBV4-2	TRBJ2-3	-	-
TGTGCCATCACCAATGGGAACCCGAACACCGGGGAGCTGTTTTTT	CAITNGNPNTGELFF	TRBV10-3	TRBJ2-2	-	-
TGTGCCAGCAGCCCCGGGACAGGGAGGAATGAAAAACTGTTTTTT	CASSPGTGRNEKLFF	TRBV13	TRBJ1-4	-	TRBD1
TGTGCCAGCACCGAGGAACCTGGAGCTTTCTTT	CASTEEPGAFF	TRBV6-1	TRBJ1-1	few	-
TGCGCCAGCGCTCCCGTGTCATCTAGCGGGAGATACGAGCAGTACTTC	CASAPVSSSGRYEQYF	TRBV4-3	TRBJ2-7	once	TRBD2
TGTGCCACCTGCCAAGGACTAGCGGGGTCTCCCTACAATGAGCAGTTCTTC	CATCQGLAGSPYNEQFF	TRBV3-1	TRBJ2-1	-	TRBD2
TGCGCCAGCGGGGGCGGCTTTGACGAGCAGTACTTC	CASGGGFDEQYF	TRBV5-1	TRBJ2-7	few	-
TGTGCCATCAGTGAGGCAGGGGGCGCTTTCGGGGAGCTGTTTTTT	CAISEAGGAFGELFF	TRBV10-3	TRBJ2-2	-	TRBD1
TGTGCCAGCAGACAGAACCCCAGTAGAGATACGCAGTATTTT	CASRQNPSRDTQYF	TRBV27	TRBJ2-3	-	-
TGTGCCAGCAGCGTAGGTCCTAATAGGATGGAGACCCAGTACTTC	CASSVGPNRMETQYF	TRBV9	TRBJ2-5	few	-
TGTGCCACCAGTGATGCCGGGACAGCTAGCAATCAGCCCCAGCATTTT	CATSDAGTASNQPQHF	TRBV24-1	TRBJ1-5	few	TRBD1